This T cell receptor (beta chain) was documented in a study of cytomegalovirus exposure and HLA in healthy donors. Findings and caveats of the study: A missense DCLRE1C variant was associated with V- and J-gene trimming of TCR beta chains in a later analysis, and an independent cohort replicated the association. What a later analysis showed was that several of the most significant clusters appeared linked to common viral pathogens.

Trimming took 6 bases from V and 3 from J; bases not matched to a gene: 4. This CDR3 is built from 14 residues. In germline, CDR1 is LNHDA, CDR2 SQIVND (reference sequence). This clone was seen just once. Antigen specificity is unknown. Amplification used 60 Vbeta primers and 13 Jbeta primers. Method: immunoSEQ multiplex PCR; TCRdb's copy keeps in-frame clones and lacks some. The sample comprises about 72,000 clones, roughly 77% of which are singletons, and about 6.8% rests with the top ten. The gene calls are TRBV19 and TRBJ2-3; 9 positions match TRBD1. The source of this sequence is a human donor in good health. Sequencing was done on a sample of PBMCs. The CDR3 coding sequence is TGTGCCAGTAGGGACAGGGGTGATACAGATACGCAGTATTTT. It codes for CASRDRGDTDTQYF.